These T cell receptor beta chains were read from a single sample in a study of cytomegalovirus exposure and HLA in healthy donors. TCRdb's copy holds only in-frame clones and misses some; the assay was immunoSEQ multiplex PCR. The sample lists 52,000 or so clones; roughly 87% were seen once. Sequences were obtained from PBMCs. The receptors shown here come from a woman between 18 and 29 years old in good health and CMV-seronegative. CDR3s include the opening cysteine and the closing phenylalanine or tryptophan. A D gene is named only where the DNA matches it firmly. Clone sizes are given selectively: once, few, many, or a class where the clone is expanded.

d_gene | abundance | j_gene | v_gene | CDR3aa | CDR3nt
TRBD2 | - | TRBJ2-3 | TRBV18 | CASSPAGVTSGTTDTQYF | TGTGCCAGCTCACCAGCGGGGGTGACTAGCGGTACCACAGATACGCAGTATTTT
TRBD1 | - | TRBJ2-7 | TRBV30 | CAWSIGQGFSYEQYF | TGTGCCTGGAGTATCGGACAGGGCTTTTCCTACGAGCAGTACTTC
TRBD2 | - | TRBJ2-1 | TRBV5-4 | CASSFRLANYNEQFF | TGTGCCAGCAGCTTCCGACTAGCGAACTACAATGAGCAGTTCTTC
- | - | TRBJ2-7 | TRBV5-4 | CASSYTENYEQYF | TGTGCCAGCAGCTATACAGAGAACTACGAGCAGTACTTC
- | - | TRBJ2-7 | TRBV28 | CASSYSGQRLYEQYF | TGTGCCAGCAGCTACTCTGGACAGCGGCTCTACGAGCAGTACTTC
- | - | TRBJ1-2 | TRBV19 | CASSMVQGSVGYTF | TGTGCCAGTAGTATGGTACAGGGCTCCGTTGGCTACACCTTC
- | - | TRBJ2-1 | TRBV12-5 | CASGLVQATFYNEQFF | TGTGCTAGTGGTTTGGTACAGGCCACATTTTACAATGAGCAGTTCTTC
- | once | TRBJ1-5 | TRBV30 | CAWSSGLYNQPQHF | TGTGCCTGGAGCTCAGGGCTTTACAATCAGCCCCAGCATTTT
- | once | TRBJ2-3 | TRBV7-2 | CASSPSRTDTQYF | TGTGCCAGCAGCCCGTCTCGCACAGATACGCAGTATTTT
TRBD2 | - | TRBJ2-1 | TRBV2 | CASSLAGGPEEQFF | TGTGCCAGCAGTTTAGCGGGGGGGCCAGAGGAGCAGTTCTTC
TRBD1 | - | TRBJ1-6 | TRBV2 | CASRGGGTGRNSPLHF | TGTGCCAGCAGGGGAGGGGGGACAGGGAGAAATTCACCCCTCCACTTT
TRBD1 | - | TRBJ2-1 | TRBV2 | CAQNRQGGFNEQFF | TGTGCCCAAAACCGACAGGGGGGTTTCAATGAGCAGTTCTTC
- | once | TRBJ1-2 | TRBV6-6 | CASSRQTFNYGYTF | TGTGCCAGCAGTCGACAGACCTTTAACTATGGCTACACCTTC
- | - | TRBJ2-7 | TRBV27 | CASSPGTYEQYF | TGTGCCAGCAGTCCAGGGACTTACGAGCAGTACTTC
TRBD1 | - | TRBJ2-1 | TRBV4-2 | CASSQDRAQGVHEQFF | TGTGCCAGCAGCCAAGATCGGGCCCAGGGGGTCCATGAGCAGTTCTTC
- | - | TRBJ2-7 | TRBV11-2 | CASSLGAGSYEQYF | TGTGCCAGCAGCCTGGGGGCAGGGTCCTACGAGCAGTACTTC
- | - | TRBJ1-1 | TRBV25-1 | CASSEQGLNTEAFF | TGTGCCAGCAGTGAACAGGGCTTGAACACTGAAGCTTTCTTT
TRBD1 | - | TRBJ2-7 | TRBV7-9 | CASSSQGAGYEQYF | TGTGCCAGCAGCTCACAGGGGGCCGGCTACGAGCAGTACTTC
TRBD1 | once | TRBJ2-7 | TRBV6-1 | CASSEGTGASSSYEQYF | TGTGCCAGCAGTGAAGGGACAGGGGCCTCAAGCTCCTACGAGCAGTACTTC
- | - | TRBJ2-7 | TRBV11-2 | CASVDYPSYEQYF | TGTGCCAGCGTAGACTACCCCTCCTACGAGCAGTACTTC
- | - | TRBJ1-5 | TRBV9 | CASSQNQPQHF | TGTGCCAGCAGCCAAAATCAGCCCCAGCATTTT
- | - | TRBJ2-2 | TRBV9 | CASSGREGGTGELFF | TGTGCCAGCAGCGGCCGAGAGGGAGGAACCGGGGAGCTGTTTTTT
TRBD2 | - | TRBJ2-5 | TRBV27 | CASSFTSGGETQYF | TGTGCCAGCAGTTTTACTAGCGGGGGAGAGACCCAGTACTTC
- | few | TRBJ2-1 | TRBV6-5 | CASSYSFSNEQFF | TGTGCCAGCAGTTACTCGTTTAGCAATGAGCAGTTCTTC
- | - | TRBJ2-1 | TRBV5-1 | CASSLGQSSYNEQFF | TGCGCCAGCAGCCTAGGACAGAGCTCCTACAATGAGCAGTTCTTC
- | once | TRBJ1-1 | TRBV5-6 | CASSSPSRVAFF | TGTGCCAGCAGCTCCCCTTCGCGGGTGGCTTTCTTT
- | - | TRBJ1-5 | TRBV30 | CAWSGERQPQHF | TGTGCCTGGAGTGGTGAGAGGCAGCCCCAGCATTTT
- | few | TRBJ2-3 | TRBV9 | CASSVAMGGDTQYF | TGTGCCAGCAGCGTAGCTATGGGGGGAGATACGCAGTATTTT
TRBD2 | - | TRBJ2-5 | TRBV9 | CASSLGTSGETQYF | TGTGCCAGCAGCCTTGGAACTAGCGGGGAAACCCAGTACTTC
TRBD2 | - | TRBJ2-5 | TRBV27 | CASSLTGTSGGETQYF | TGTGCCAGCAGTTTAACAGGGACTAGCGGGGGGGAGACCCAGTACTTC
TRBD1 | - | TRBJ1-5 | TRBV19 | CASRGQGIQPQHF | TGTGCCAGCCGCGGACAGGGGATTCAGCCCCAGCATTTT
- | - | TRBJ2-1 | TRBV11-2 | CASSFGPGSYNEQFF | TGTGCCAGCAGCTTTGGGCCGGGGTCCTACAATGAGCAGTTCTTC
- | once | TRBJ2-3 | TRBV28 | CASSLQALTDTQYF | TGTGCCAGCAGTTTACAGGCCCTCACAGATACGCAGTATTTT
- | once | TRBJ1-4 | TRBV28 | CASSFGAGRDEKLFF | TGTGCCAGCAGTTTTGGGGCAGGGAGGGATGAAAAACTGTTTTTT
TRBD1 | once | TRBJ1-3 | TRBV5-1 | CASSLSSQGAISGNTIYF | TGCGCCAGCAGCTTGAGTTCCCAGGGGGCCATCTCTGGAAACACCATATATTTT
TRBD1 | - | TRBJ1-5 | TRBV18 | CASSSFRQGMSNQPQHF | TGTGCCAGCTCATCGTTCAGACAGGGGATGAGCAATCAGCCCCAGCATTTT
- | - | TRBJ1-1 | TRBV7-2 | CASRPTYRNTEAFF | TGTGCCAGCAGGCCGACTTACCGGAACACTGAAGCTTTCTTT
- | - | TRBJ2-5 | TRBV6-5 | CASSYSSGQETQYF | TGTGCCAGCAGTTACTCCAGCGGACAAGAGACCCAGTACTTC
TRBD2 | - | TRBJ2-1 | TRBV7-3 | CASSLTVGSGTNNEQFF | TGTGCCAGCAGCTTAACAGTGGGTAGCGGGACAAACAATGAGCAGTTCTTC
- | few | TRBJ2-1 | TRBV27 | CASSLRGSYNEQFF | TGTGCCAGCAGTTTAAGGGGCTCCTACAATGAGCAGTTCTTC
TRBD2 | once | TRBJ2-1 | TRBV9 | CASSEREYYNEQFF | TGTGCCAGCAGTGAGCGGGAATACTACAATGAGCAGTTCTTC
- | once | TRBJ1-5 | TRBV7-9 | CASSLDRAPQPQHF | TGTGCCAGCAGCTTAGACAGGGCCCCCCAGCCCCAGCATTTT
- | once | TRBJ1-6 | TRBV25-1 | CASSDPTTGNSPLHF | TGTGCCAGCAGTGATCCAACCACAGGGAATTCACCCCTCCACTTT
- | - | TRBJ1-4 | TRBV18 | CASSPRGFEEKLFF | TGTGCCAGCTCACCAAGAGGGTTTGAAGAAAAACTGTTTTTT
TRBD1 | - | TRBJ2-7 | TRBV2 | CASSDYRYGTGGGQQYF | TGTGCCAGCAGTGATTATCGGTACGGGACAGGGGGAGGACAGCAGTACTTC
TRBD1 | - | TRBJ1-5 | TRBV2 | CASRIETGGNQPQHF | TGTGCCAGCAGAATAGAAACAGGGGGCAATCAGCCCCAGCATTTT
TRBD2 | once | TRBJ2-3 | TRBV7-2 | CASSPWTSEVADTQYF | TGTGCCAGCAGCCCTTGGACTAGCGAGGTCGCAGATACGCAGTATTTT
TRBD1 | - | TRBJ1-3 | TRBV27 | CASSPFGQAIGTSGNTIYF | TGTGCCAGCAGCCCATTTGGACAGGCGATAGGAACCTCTGGAAACACCATATATTTT
- | - | TRBJ2-1 | TRBV6-4 | CASSDSRIRMSSYNEQFF | TGTGCCAGCAGTGACTCCAGGATCAGGATGAGCTCCTACAATGAGCAGTTCTTC
- | - | TRBJ1-5 | TRBV2 | CASSEETYSNQPQHF | TGTGCCAGCAGTGAGGAGACCTATAGCAATCAGCCCCAGCATTTT
- | - | TRBJ2-5 | TRBV27 | CASSPRLIREPTQYF | TGTGCCAGCAGTCCCCGACTTATCCGGGAACCTACCCAGTACTTC
TRBD1 | - | TRBJ1-5 | TRBV4-1 | CASSPGQGAKQPQHF | TGCGCCAGCAGCCCGGGACAGGGGGCTAAACAGCCCCAGCATTTT